This T cell receptor beta chain was found in a study of control samples from healthy donors and cancer patients. Trimming took off 6 bases at V and 1 base at J, with 9 bases between the two ends. Germline CDR1 reads KGHSH; CDR2 reads LQKENI. The length of the CDR3 is 13 residues. Sequencing was performed with immunoSEQ multiplex PCR; in TCRdb, only in-frame clones are kept and a portion is missing. The sample yields 60,000 to 95,000 clones, 84% seen once. The specimen sequenced was blood. The chain is built from TRBV18 and TRBJ1-1, with a possible D match to TRBD1 (6 bases). The source is a man aged 45 to 65 in good health. CDR3 amino acids: CASSSGQNTEAFF. CDR3 nucleotide sequence: TGTGCCAGCTCGTCGGGACAGAACACTGAAGCTTTCTTT.